The 30 T cell receptor beta chains listed next were all sequenced from one sample in a study of Graves' ophthalmopathy and Graves' hyperthyroidism. RNA transcripts provided the template for amplifying TCR beta CDR3 regions. First-round RT-PCR with HTBI primers preceded a second-round multiplex PCR. From the multiplex PCR reads, TCRdb called clonotypes with MiXCR, one entry per CDR3 protein. The sample yields over a million distinct CDR3 sequences, 35% to 40% seen once. Sequenced: peripheral blood or thyroid tissue (not recorded which). Every receptor here comes from an adult man with Graves' hyperthyroidism.

This clonotype has a handful of counts. The V gene is TRBV5-4, the J gene TRBJ2-7; D unclear. Germline-derived CDR1 and CDR2 are SGHNT and YYREEE (reference sequence). This CDR3 has 13 residues. V gave up 0 bases and J gave up 3 bases, with 7 bases separating them. CDR3 loop: CASSLELDYEQYF. As DNA, the CDR3 is TGTGCCAGCAGCTTGGAGCTAGACTACGAGCAGTACTTC.

In this sample, this clonotype turned up many times. This rearrangement joins TRBV19 to TRBJ2-7; 7 bases match TRBD2. CDR1 is LNHDA and CDR2 is SQIVND in the germline V gene (reference sequence). CDR3 size: 13 residues. The V segment lost 5 bases and the J segment 5 bases; nucleotides outside the gene matches: 6. Here the CDR3 reads CASSYGLGDEQYF. In DNA, the CDR3 is TGTGCCAGTAGTTATGGACTAGGGGACGAGCAGTACTTC.

This clonotype came up a few times. Since a much larger clone is just one base distant, this may be a read error. The gene calls are TRBV9 and TRBJ1-1; 7 bases are a match to TRBD1. CDR3 length: 15 residues. The germline V gene encodes CDR1 SGDLS and CDR2 YYNGEE. V shed 1 base, J shed 5 bases, and the junction held 8 bases outside the gene matches. The CDR3 sequence is CASSVTTGWETEAFF. As DNA, the CDR3 is TGTGCCAGCAGCGTAACGACAGGGTGGGAAACTGAAGCTTTCTTT.

The table lists this clonotype with a few counts. The rearrangement uses TRBV4-1 and TRBJ2-2, with 8 bases lining up with TRBD2. Germline V gene lookup returns CDR1 MGHRA and CDR2 YSYEKL. CDR3 length equals 17 residues. V dropped 0 bases and J dropped 5; count of bases not matched to a gene: 8. The CDR3 nucleotides read TGCGCCAGCAGCCAAGAAAGATCGGGAGGGCGGACCGGGGAGCTGTTTTTT. Translating it yields CASSQERSGGRTGELFF.

This clonotype showed up many times. The rearrangement uses TRBV19 and TRBJ2-7, with 9 positions matching TRBD1. Germline V gene lookup returns CDR1 LNHDA and CDR2 SQIVND (reference sequence). The length of the CDR3 is 14 residues. Trimming took 5 bases from V and 3 from J; bases not matched to a gene: 5. For the CDR3, the DNA is TGTGCCAGTAGTGTGACAGGGGGGGACTACGAGCAGTACTTC. Translation gives CASSVTGGDYEQYF.

This clonotype was picked up many times. This chain joins TRBV24-1 and TRBJ2-7; weak D call: TRBD2 (6 bases). The germline gives CDR1 KGHDR, CDR2 SFDVKD. The CDR3 runs 12 residues. The V end lost 3 bases, the J end lost 7 bases, and 9 bases lay between the germline ends. CDR3 amino acids: CATSDREREQYF. The CDR3 nucleotides read TGTGCCACCAGTGATCGGGAGCGGGAGCAGTACTTC.

The V call is TRBV2, the J call TRBJ1-1, with D perhaps matching TRBD1 (6 bases). Germline V gene data show CDR1 as SNHLY and CDR2 as FYNNEI. This CDR3 has 14 amino acids. V lost 5 bases, J lost 1 base, and 11 bases lay in between. CDR3 nucleotides: TGTGCCAGCAGTACATTGGACAGGAACACTGAAGCTTTCTTT. It specifies CASSTLDRNTEAFF.

The chain links TRBV20-1 to TRBJ1-3, with D perhaps TRBD1 (6 bases). Per germline, CDR1 DFQATT and CDR2 SNEGSKA (reference sequence). V lost 4 bases, J lost 0 bases, and 7 bases lay in between. This CDR3 is built from 13 residues. This CDR3 reads CSAKQGSGNTIYF. CDR3 bases: TGCAGTGCTAAACAGGGCTCTGGAAACACCATATATTTT.

Here the CDR3 DNA reads TGTGCCAGCAGCAATCCGGGACTAGCGGGAGTAGAGACCCAGTACTTC. It yields the protein CASSNPGLAGVETQYF. The rearrangement links TRBV7-9 to TRBJ2-5, with 14 bases fitting TRBD2. V gave up 5 bases and J gave up 4 bases; unmatched junction bases: 6. Germline CDR1 SEHNR, CDR2 FQNEAQ (reference sequence). The CDR3 totals 16 residues.

The rearrangement joins TRBV7-6 to TRBJ1-5; D is perhaps TRBD1 (6 bases). Germline V gene lookup returns CDR1 SGHVS and CDR2 FNYEAQ. V was clipped by 2 bases and J by 4 bases, with 12 bases between them. This CDR3 has 15 residues. As DNA, the CDR3 is TGTGCCAGCAGCTTACGTCCAGGGGTTAATCAGCCCCAGCATTTT. It codes for CASSLRPGVNQPQHF.

This clonotype was seen just once. This chain joins TRBV7-9 and TRBJ1-6, with D uncertain. Germline V CDR1 and CDR2: SEHNR, FQNEAQ (reference sequence). The V end was cut by 5 bases, the J end by 13 bases, with 3 bases between. The CDR3 is 9 residues long. CDR3 coding DNA: TGTGCCAGCAGCCACCCCCTCCACTTT. Its translation is CASSHPLHF.

This clonotype showed up many times. The chain combines TRBV29-1 with TRBJ2-2, with D tentatively TRBD1 (6 bases). Germline CDR1 reads SQVTM; CDR2 reads ANQGSEA. Trimming cost V 6 bases and J 0 bases, with 8 bases left between them. The CDR3 runs to 13 residues. Here the CDR3 DNA reads TGCAGCGTCGACAGGACGAACACCGGGGAGCTGTTTTTT. It codes for CSVDRTNTGELFF.

This clonotype was detected ten times or more. The V and J genes are TRBV7-8 and TRBJ1-2; D uncertain. The CDR3 is 13 amino acids. In germline, CDR1 is SGHVS, CDR2 FQNEAQ. V lost 1 base to trimming and J lost 8 bases, with 11 bases between them. CDR3 amino acids: CASSLVNPGGYTF. The CDR3 coding sequence is TGTGCCAGCAGCTTAGTCAATCCCGGAGGCTACACCTTC.

This clonotype was detected many times. CDR3: CASISGSVETQYF. The CDR3 nucleotides read TGTGCCAGCATTAGCGGGAGTGTGGAGACCCAGTACTTC. This sequence joins TRBV7-9 and TRBJ2-5; 9 bases fit TRBD2. V gave up 7 bases and J gave up 5 bases; unmatched junction bases: 5. The CDR3 has 13 residues. The germline V gene has CDR1 SEHNR and CDR2 FQNEAQ (reference sequence).

The genes are TRBV30 and TRBJ2-5; D gene unclear. V shed 4 bases and J shed 2 bases, with 8 bases lying between them. The CDR3 has 12 amino acids. Per the germline V gene, CDR1 is GTSNPN and CDR2 is SVGIG (reference sequence). The CDR3 loop is CAWISGQETQYF. The CDR3 DNA reads as TGTGCCTGGATATCCGGTCAAGAGACCCAGTACTTC.

This chain uses TRBV27 with TRBJ1-2, with D perhaps matching TRBD1 (5 bases). This CDR3 is built from 15 residues. Trimming stripped 7 bases from V and 8 bases from J, with 23 bases between. CDR1 is MNHEY, CDR2 SMNVEV, per germline (reference sequence). This CDR3 is CASMLEHRGRGGYTF. The CDR3 DNA follows: TGTGCCAGCATGCTAGAGCATCGCGGCCGGGGGGGCTACACCTTC.

This clonotype has a count of ten or more. The V call is TRBV2, the J call TRBJ1-5; D remains unclear. This CDR3 is 14 amino acids long. V gave up 2 bases and J gave up 4 bases, with 9 bases separating them. Germline V CDR1 and CDR2: SNHLY, FYNNEI. CDR3 sequence reads: CASSESQENQPQHF. CDR3 in DNA: TGTGCCAGCAGTGAATCCCAGGAAAATCAGCCCCAGCATTTT.

This clonotype was found many times. The V call is TRBV29-1, the J call TRBJ2-5; D gene uncertain. Germline lookup yields CDR1 SQVTM and CDR2 ANQGSEA. Trimming cost V 4 bases and J 5 bases, with 11 bases left between them. This CDR3 has 12 residues. CDR3 loop: CSVAGVGETQYF. The CDR3 DNA reads TGCAGCGTTGCTGGGGTCGGGGAGACCCAGTACTTC.

This clonotype has ten or more counts. This chain connects TRBV10-3 to TRBJ2-7; the D call may be TRBD1 or TRBD2 (5 bases each). V lost 6 bases and J lost 1, with 13 bases in between. The CDR3 covers 14 residues. In germline, CDR1 is ENHRY, CDR2 SYGVKD. CDR3 loop: CAIRERDGSYEQYF. CDR3 bases: TGTGCCATCAGGGAAAGGGACGGTTCCTACGAGCAGTACTTC.

This clonotype has a count of ten or more. V is TRBV20-1 and J is TRBJ1-4; 9 bases match TRBD1. The germline CDR1 and CDR2 sequences are DFQATT and SNEGSKA (reference sequence). V gave up 5 bases and J gave up 5 bases; unmatched junction bases: 6. This CDR3 comprises 14 residues. The CDR3 sequence is CSASSGQGNEKLFF. The CDR3 DNA follows: TGCAGTGCTTCATCTGGACAGGGGAATGAAAAACTGTTTTTT.

The table lists this clonotype with many counts. The gene calls are TRBV2 and TRBJ1-6; D may be TRBD1 (5 bases). In germline, CDR1 is SNHLY, CDR2 FYNNEI. The CDR3 has 16 residues. V lost 4 bases to trimming and J lost 10 bases, with 20 bases between them. CDR3 sequence reads: CASSGGSGGIKSPLHF. The CDR3 DNA sequence: TGTGCCAGCAGTGGCGGGTCGGGGGGTATCAAATCACCCCTCCACTTT.

This clonotype came up a few times. This chain connects TRBV7-8 to TRBJ1-3, with 7 bases fitting TRBD1. This CDR3 is 14 amino acids long. V shed 4 bases and J 6 bases; nucleotides not matched to a gene: 6. Germline CDR1 is SGHVS and CDR2 is FQNEAQ. The CDR3 DNA is TGTGCCAGCAGCTCAGGACAGGACGCAAACACCATATATTTT. Translated: CASSSGQDANTIYF. The whole variable domain, filled in from reference TRBV7-8 and TRBJ1-3, reads GAGVSQSPRYKVAKRGQDVALRCDPISGHVSLFWYQQALGQGPEFLTYFQNEAQLDKSGLPSDRFFAERPEGSVSTLKIQRTQQEDSAVYLCASSSGQDANTIYFGEGSWLTVV.

The chain combines TRBV9 with TRBJ1-2; possibly TRBD1 for D (6 bases). This CDR3 contains 16 residues. The germline V gene encodes CDR1 SGDLS and CDR2 YYNGEE. Trimming stripped 3 bases from V and 4 bases from J, with 19 bases between. The CDR3 protein is CASSAWGMGTTYGYTF. The CDR3 nucleotides read TGTGCCAGCAGCGCCTGGGGAATGGGGACAACCTATGGCTACACCTTC.

This clonotype was counted only a few times. V and J are TRBV20-1 and TRBJ2-2; 14 bases map to TRBD2. The V gene end was trimmed by 6 bases and the J gene end by 2 bases; junction bases not matched to a gene: 8. Germline lookup yields CDR1 DFQATT and CDR2 SNEGSKA (reference sequence). The CDR3 length is 17 residues. For the CDR3, the DNA is TGCAGTGCCTACATCGGGACTAGCGGGAGTAACACCGGGGAGCTGTTTTTT. Translating it yields CSAYIGTSGSNTGELFF.

This clonotype was counted at least ten times. The genes are TRBV11-2 and TRBJ2-5; D is unresolved. CDR3 size: 13 residues. Germline V gene lookup returns CDR1 SGHAT and CDR2 FQNNGV. V was trimmed by 3 bases and J by 5 bases, leaving 10 bases between them. Here the CDR3 reads CASSFGPGETQYF. The CDR3 DNA is TGTGCCAGCAGCTTTGGACCTGGGGAGACCCAGTACTTC. Combining the CDR3 with reference TRBV11-2 and TRBJ2-5 gives the whole variable domain EAGVAQSPRYKIIEKRQSVAFWCNPISGHATLYWYQQILGQGPKLLIQFQNNGVVDDSQLPKDRFSAERLKGVDSTLKIQPAKLEDSAVYLCASSFGPGETQYFGPGTRLLVL.

The chain employs TRBV6-5 and TRBJ1-6; D gene unclear. Germline V lookup: CDR1 MNHEY, CDR2 SVGAGI. The CDR3 has 13 residues. Trimming removed 5 bases at V and 5 bases at J, with 7 bases between. The DNA for the CDR3 is TGTGCCAGCAGTGTCACTCATAATTCACCCCTCCACTTT. Amino acid sequence: CASSVTHNSPLHF.

There are many counts of this clonotype. V usage is TRBV6-5 and J usage is TRBJ1-1; D is ambiguous. The CDR3 length is 15 residues. Germline CDR1 is MNHEY and CDR2 is SVGAGI. V was cut by 2 bases and J by 0 bases, with 10 bases left in between. CDR3 DNA sequence: TGTGCCAGCAGTTACAGGGAATCGGTGAACACTGAAGCTTTCTTT. Translated: CASSYRESVNTEAFF.

The chain is built from TRBV20-1 and TRBJ2-7; no definite D call. In germline, CDR1 is DFQATT, CDR2 SNEGSKA (reference sequence). Trimming took off 1 base at V and 7 bases at J, with 11 bases between the two ends. The CDR3 covers 12 residues. The CDR3 nucleotides read TGCAGTGCTAGAGGGTATGGGTGGGAGCAGTACTTC. The encoded protein is CSARGYGWEQYF.

This clonotype was counted ten times or more. The chain has TRBV19 and TRBJ1-6; 11 bases line up with TRBD1. The CDR3 totals 14 residues. V dropped 6 bases and J dropped 8; count of bases not matched to a gene: 3. The germline CDR1 and CDR2 sequences are LNHDA and SQIVND (reference sequence). CDR3: CASSGTGGHSPLHF. Written as DNA, the CDR3 is TGTGCCAGTAGCGGGACAGGGGGACATTCACCCCTCCACTTT.

This clonotype was recorded a few times. This chain joins TRBV15 and TRBJ2-7; no reliable D call. Germline CDR1 LNHNV, CDR2 YYDKDF (reference sequence). Trimming removed 3 bases from V and 5 bases from J, with 14 bases in between. This CDR3 spans 14 amino acids. The CDR3 sequence: CATSSLQDPDEQYF. The CDR3 DNA follows: TGTGCCACCAGCAGCTTACAAGATCCTGACGAGCAGTACTTC.